These 28 T cell receptor beta chains were all obtained from the same sample, sequenced in a study of shared clonotypes between healthy human individuals. Some clones are missing from TCRdb's copy, which holds only in-frame ones; the method was immunoSEQ multiplex PCR. The data contain some 2.4 million clones, more than 85% of them singletons. Input material: naive CD4+ T cells from PBMCs. Subset described: CD45RA+ positively selected. The receptor source for this set is a man between 18 and 29 years old in good health. Some clones in this sample may be carry-over from other donors' samples.

Note on this clone: Other DNA sequences within the sample encode an identical CDR3. The rearrangement uses TRBV7-2 and TRBJ2-5; D unclear. V was clipped by 2 bases and J by 2 bases, with 3 bases between them. This CDR3 is 12 amino acids long. Germline lookup yields CDR1 SGHTA and CDR2 FQGNSA. The CDR3 DNA sequence: TGTGCCAGCAGCTTACAACAAGAGACCCAGTACTTC. Protein: CASSLQQETQYF.

The CDR3 DNA is TGTGCCAGTACCAGGGGGCCGACAGATACGCAGTATTTT. The encoded protein is CASTRGPTDTQYF. The rearrangement links TRBV19 to TRBJ2-3, with 8 bases fitting TRBD1. The germline gives CDR1 LNHDA, CDR2 SQIVND (reference sequence). CDR3 length equals 13 residues. V lost 7 bases to trimming and J lost 3 bases; unmatched junction nucleotides: 3.

This clone appeared a single time. V and J are TRBV6-4 and TRBJ1-2, with 8 bases matching TRBD1. CDR3 length: 14 residues. Germline V gene sequence: CDR1 MRHNA, CDR2 SNTAGT. V gave up 6 bases and J gave up 4 bases; unmatched junction bases: 7. The CDR3 DNA reads as TGTGCCAGCAGGGTATCGACAGGGGCCTATGGCTACACCTTC. Protein sequence: CASRVSTGAYGYTF.

This rearrangement joins TRBV10-3 to TRBJ1-2; 9 bases agree with TRBD1. The CDR3 has 14 amino acids. CDR1 ENHRY and CDR2 SYGVKD come from the germline V gene. Trimming at V came to 6 bases and at J to 2 bases, leaving 4 bases not matched to a gene. The CDR3 DNA reads TGTGCCATCAGCGCGACAGGGGGGAACTATGGCTACACCTTC. This codes for CAISATGGNYGYTF.

J is TRBJ2-5 and V is TRBV14, with D unresolved. The CDR3 sequence is 15 residues long. V shed 2 bases and J shed 0 bases, with 10 bases lying between them. Germline lookup yields CDR1 SGHDN and CDR2 FVKESK. CDR3 bases: TGTGCCAGCAGCCAAACGCGAACATACCAAGAGACCCAGTACTTC. Its translation is CASSQTRTYQETQYF.

This clone was picked up one time. This chain connects TRBV29-1 to TRBJ2-3; D not resolved. This CDR3 has 13 residues. Per the germline V gene, CDR1 is SQVTM and CDR2 is ANQGSEA. The ends were cut back, 6 bases at V and 2 bases at J, with 12 bases in the middle. Here the CDR3 DNA reads TGCAGCGTATTACGGCGGCCCACAGATACGCAGTATTTT. As protein: CSVLRRPTDTQYF.

Comments on this clone: Sequence at one end of the junction differs from germline and may be a read error. CDR3 residues: CASSPRQGGTGKLFF. DNA for the CDR3: TGTGCCAGCAGCCCTAGACAGGGGGGGACCGGGAAGCTGTTTTTT. The chain joins TRBV11-3 to TRBJ2-2; 9 bases are shared with TRBD1. In germline, CDR1 is SGHNT, CDR2 YENEEA. This CDR3 region has 15 residues.

The J gene is TRBJ2-1, the V gene TRBV7-9; D is undetermined. In germline, CDR1 is SEHNR, CDR2 FQNEAQ (reference sequence). The CDR3 has 15 amino acids. Trimming pared 5 bases from V and 0 bases from J, leaving 11 bases between. CDR3 coding DNA: TGTGCCAGCAGCCATAAATTAAACTCCTACAATGAGCAGTTCTTC. It yields the protein CASSHKLNSYNEQFF.

The rearrangement links TRBV6-1 to TRBJ1-1; D unclear. Trimming cost V 3 bases and J 5 bases, with 10 bases left between them. Germline CDR1 reads MNHNS; CDR2 reads SASEGT. The CDR3 length is 13 residues. CDR3 DNA: TGTGCCAGCAGTGAGTCACCGGGGACTGAAGCTTTCTTT. This sequence encodes CASSESPGTEAFF.

Comments on this clone: Other DNA sequences within the sample encode an identical CDR3. This chain links TRBV18 with TRBJ1-5; D is possibly TRBD1 (5 bases). CDR3 length: 13 amino acids. In germline, CDR1 is KGHSH, CDR2 LQKENI. With 3 bases removed from V and 4 bases from J, the gap between germline ends came to 7 bases. In DNA form, the CDR3 reads TGTGCCAGCTCACCCGGGGGGAATCAGCCCCAGCATTTT. It yields the protein CASSPGGNQPQHF.

The J gene is TRBJ2-7, the V gene TRBV6-6; maybe TRBD2 (6 bases). CDR1 MNHNY and CDR2 SVGAGI come from the germline V gene (reference sequence). The CDR3 is 15 residues long. V was shortened by 0 bases and J by 4 bases, with 13 bases between the two germline ends. CDR3 sequence reads: CASSYSRGSTYEQYF. Here the CDR3 DNA reads TGTGCCAGCAGTTACTCGCGGGGATCGACATACGAGCAGTACTTC.

This clone was recorded only once. The same CDR3 arises from other DNA sequences in this sample as well. The chain employs TRBV19 and TRBJ2-1; perhaps TRBD1 as D (6 bases). V shed 6 bases and J shed 3 bases, with 9 bases lying between them. This CDR3 contains 13 residues. Germline V gene data show CDR1 as LNHDA and CDR2 as SQIVND (reference sequence). CDR3 loop: CASRTDSYNEQFF. CDR3 nucleotide sequence: TGTGCCAGTAGGACGGACAGCTACAATGAGCAGTTCTTC.

The chain has TRBV5-1 and TRBJ1-1; possibly TRBD1 for D (6 bases). There are 13 residues in the CDR3. Looked up from germline, CDR1 is SGHRS and CDR2 is YFSETQ. The ends were cut back, 3 bases at V and 6 bases at J, with 12 bases in the middle. This chain's CDR3 is CASSSFGTPEAFF. CDR3 DNA: TGCGCCAGCAGCTCGTTCGGGACACCTGAAGCTTTCTTT.

Only one count was recorded for this clone. The chain couples TRBV28 to TRBJ2-7; 7 bases are a match to TRBD1. Germline lookup yields CDR1 MDHEN and CDR2 SYDVKM. V lost 5 bases and J lost 4; bases outside the gene matches: 8. The CDR3 length is 14 residues. The DNA of the CDR3 is TGTGCCAGCAGTCCCCCAGGACAGGTTTACGAGCAGTACTTC. It codes for CASSPPGQVYEQYF.

The chain uses TRBV19 and TRBJ1-2, with D possibly being TRBD1 (5 bases). The CDR3 loop spans 14 amino acids. Germline CDR1 reads LNHDA; CDR2 reads SQIVND (reference sequence). V was trimmed by 2 bases and J by 2 bases, leaving 9 bases between them. The CDR3 sequence: CASSILGGNYGYTF. CDR3 nucleotide sequence: TGTGCCAGTAGTATACTGGGGGGAAACTATGGCTACACCTTC.

The rearrangement uses TRBV13 and TRBJ2-7; D possibly corresponds to TRBD2 (6 bases). Germline V gene lookup returns CDR1 PRHDT and CDR2 FYEKMQ (reference sequence). Trimming pared 3 bases from V and 4 bases from J, leaving 16 bases between. This CDR3 region has 15 residues. CDR3 nucleotides: TGTGCCAGCAGCTTGACGGCGGGACGGCCGTACGAGCAGTACTTC. Translated: CASSLTAGRPYEQYF. Full variable domain (rest looked up from reference TRBV13 and TRBJ2-7): AAGVIQSPRHLIKEKRETATLKCYPIPRHDTVYWYQQGPGQDPQFLISFYEKMQSDKGSIPDRFSAQQFSDYHSELNMSSLELGDSALYFCASSLTAGRPYEQYFGPGTRLTVT.

The chain joins TRBV5-8 to TRBJ2-7, with 11 bases identical to TRBD1. J gave up 4 bases and V 3 bases, and 6 bases lay outside the gene matches. The CDR3 extends over 15 amino acids. The germline V gene has CDR1 SGHTS and CDR2 YDEGEE. The CDR3 is CASSSWDRGEYEQYF. CDR3 sequence (DNA): TGTGCCAGCAGCTCCTGGGACAGGGGGGAGTACGAGCAGTACTTC.

CDR3 protein: CATSRRTGDTDTQYF. As DNA, the CDR3 is TGTGCCACCAGCAGAAGGACAGGGGACACAGATACGCAGTATTTT. The V gene is TRBV15, the J gene TRBJ2-3, with 9 bases matching TRBD1. CDR3 length: 15 residues. From germline, CDR1 is LNHNV and CDR2 YYDKDF (reference sequence). V gave up 2 bases and J gave up 2 bases; unmatched junction bases: 2.

The chain joins TRBV6-5 to TRBJ1-1; D gene unclear. The V gene's germline CDR1 is MNHEY and CDR2 SVGAGI. The length of the CDR3 is 12 residues. V lost 8 bases and J lost 0, with 7 bases in between. In nucleotides, the CDR3 is TGTGCCAGCGGCAGAATGAACACTGAAGCTTTCTTT. It specifies CASGRMNTEAFF.

The genes are TRBV15 and TRBJ1-4, with 7 nucleotides matching TRBD1. The germline CDR1 and CDR2 sequences are LNHNV and YYDKDF (reference sequence). The V segment lost 1 base and the J segment 3 bases; nucleotides outside the gene matches: 8. This CDR3 spans 17 amino acids. The CDR3 nucleotides are TGTGCCACCAGCAGAGGGGGGAGGGACAGAGCTAATGAAAAACTGTTTTTT. Translated, it gives CATSRGGRDRANEKLFF.

The chain is built from TRBV11-1 and TRBJ2-2, with D possibly being TRBD1 (5 bases). The V end lost 1 base, the J end lost 8 bases, and 11 bases lay between the germline ends. The CDR3 consists of 14 residues. In germline, CDR1 is SGHAT, CDR2 FQDESV (reference sequence). The DNA of the CDR3 is TGTGCCAGCAGCTTAGTTCCGCAGGGAGGGGAGCTGTTTTTT. It specifies CASSLVPQGGELFF.

This rearrangement joins TRBV7-3 to TRBJ2-1; D might be TRBD1 or TRBD2, each matching 5 bases. Between the trimmed V and J ends, which lost 2 bases and 8 bases, there was a span of 10 bases. Germline V lookup: CDR1 SGHTA, CDR2 FQGTGA. The CDR3 runs to 13 residues. DNA for the CDR3: TGTGCCAGCAGCTTACCCGGGGCAGATGAGCAGTTCTTC. Translating gives CASSLPGADEQFF.

The chain employs TRBV11-2 and TRBJ1-5; D remains ambiguous. V was pared by 5 bases and J by 9 bases, with 11 bases between. Germline loops: CDR1 SGHAT, CDR2 FQNNGV. The CDR3 consists of 12 residues. The CDR3 spells CASSRNEGPQHF. CDR3 DNA sequence: TGTGCCAGCAGCCGAAACGAAGGGCCCCAGCATTTT.

The rearrangement links TRBV7-3 to TRBJ2-3; unclear D gene. Germline V lookup: CDR1 SGHTA, CDR2 FQGTGA. The CDR3 consists of 9 residues. The V end was cut by 10 bases, the J end by 11 bases, with 10 bases between. CDR3 bases: TGTGCCAACCCTCACGGGCAGTATTTT. The encoded protein is CANPHGQYF.

The V gene is TRBV6-5, the J gene TRBJ2-7, with 11 bases aligning to TRBD2. CDR1 is MNHEY and CDR2 is SVGAGI in the germline V gene. J was trimmed by 2 bases and V by 6 bases; bases with no gene match: 6. The CDR3 length is 15 residues. The CDR3, as DNA: TGTGCCAGCAGGGGGTCTAGCGGGAGGACCTACGAGCAGTACTTC. Translation: CASRGSSGRTYEQYF.

The V gene is TRBV7-8, the J gene TRBJ2-1; 10 bases line up with TRBD1. The CDR3 runs to 15 residues. CDR1 SGHVS and CDR2 FQNEAQ come from the germline V gene. V was clipped by 4 bases and J by 6 bases; unmatched bases: 6. The CDR3, as DNA: TGTGCCAGCAGCTACGGGACAGGGGTGTTCAATGAGCAGTTCTTC. It is translated as CASSYGTGVFNEQFF. The full variable domain, with the rest looked up from reference TRBV7-8 and TRBJ2-1, is GAGVSQSPRYKVAKRGQDVALRCDPISGHVSLFWYQQALGQGPEFLTYFQNEAQLDKSGLPSDRFFAERPEGSVSTLKIQRTQQEDSAVYLCASSYGTGVFNEQFFGPGTRLTVL.

The chain couples TRBV7-6 to TRBJ2-1; 8 bases match TRBD1. J lost 7 bases, V lost 5 bases, and 10 bases had no gene match. Germline CDR1 reads SGHVS; CDR2 reads FNYEAQ. The CDR3 totals 15 residues. CDR3 DNA sequence: TGTGCCAGCAGCACCGGGACAGGACCTAGGAATGAGCAGTTCTTC. Protein sequence: CASSTGTGPRNEQFF.

Of note for this clone: The sample contains more than one DNA sequence encoding this CDR3. The chain links TRBV29-1 to TRBJ2-7, with TRBD2 matching 11 bases. Losses at the gene ends were 5 bases for V and 0 bases for J; bases not matched to a gene: 3. Germline V gives CDR1 SQVTM, CDR2 ANQGSEA. This CDR3 spans 14 amino acids. The CDR3 spells CSVTSGSSSYEQYF. DNA of the CDR3: TGCAGCGTTACTAGCGGGAGTTCCTCCTACGAGCAGTACTTC.